The rows below give T cell receptor beta chains drawn from one sample of a study of OX40 agonist ivuxolimab in advanced cancers. Assay used: immunoSEQ multiplex PCR; TCRdb lists only in-frame clones, some missing. The profile covers about 18,000 clones, with 80% to 85% appearing a single time and around 40% taken by the ten largest. The starting material was CD4+ or CD8+ T cells sorted from blood, obtained in a trial of the OX40 agonist ivuxolimab. The receptor source for this set is an adult with an advanced solid tumor such as melanoma, head and neck, liver or kidney cancer. Each CDR3 is given with its conserved first and last residue. D genes are given only for firm matches. Some rows have no size entry. The others give once, few or many, or a class for an expanded clone.

V,size,J,D,DNA,CDR3
TRBV27,few,TRBJ2-2,.,TGTGCCAGCAGTTTATCCGCGGGGTCCACCGGGGAGCTGTTTTTT,CASSLSAGSTGELFF
TRBV28,.,TRBJ1-2,.,TGTGCCAGCAGTTTGGGCAGCAAGTATGGCTACACCTTC,CASSLGSKYGYTF
TRBV6-5,.,TRBJ1-2,TRBD1,TGTGCCAGCAGTTTTGCAGGGGGCTATGGCTACACCTTC,CASSFAGGYGYTF
TRBV28,.,TRBJ1-6,.,TGTGCCAGCAGTTCCCAGTGGGTTTCGGATTCACCCCTCCACTTT,CASSSQWVSDSPLHF
TRBV27,.,TRBJ2-3,TRBD1,TGTGCCAGCAGGACCTTCGCGGTTGCGGTCGGACAGGCGGATACGCAGTATTTT,CASRTFAVAVGQADTQYF
TRBV7-7,.,TRBJ2-1,.,TGTGCCAGCAGCTTGACAGGTTCAGGGGAGCAGTTCTTC,CASSLTGSGEQFF
TRBV11-3,.,TRBJ2-1,.,TGTGCCAGCAGCTCCCACCTAGGAGATTACAATGAGCAGTTCTTC,CASSSHLGDYNEQFF
TRBV2,.,TRBJ2-7,.,TGTGCCAGCAGTGATTCCTACGAGCAGTACTTC,CASSDSYEQYF
TRBV10-2,.,TRBJ1-4,.,TGCGCCAGCAGTGAGTCCGCATTCTCCAAACTGTTTTTT,CASSESAFSKLFF
TRBV2,.,TRBJ2-3,TRBD1,TGTGCCAGCAGTGAATGGACCGGGACAGGCACAGATACGCAGTATTTT,CASSEWTGTGTDTQYF
TRBV19,.,TRBJ2-1,.,TGTGCCAGTAGTGCGGGACAGCTCCACTACAATGAGCAGTTCTTC,CASSAGQLHYNEQFF
TRBV30,few,TRBJ2-5,.,TGTGCCTGGAATGGGGGCAACCAAGAGACCCAGTACTTC,CAWNGGNQETQYF
TRBV27,.,TRBJ2-7,.,TGTGCCAGCACCCTAAGGGGGGACATCTACGAGCAGTACTTC,CASTLRGDIYEQYF
TRBV7-8,.,TRBJ2-7,TRBD2,TGTGCCAGCAGCCCGGGGGGCGGGGGGGCCTACGAGCAGTACTTC,CASSPGGGGAYEQYF
TRBV4-2,.,TRBJ2-4,.,TGTGCCAGCAGCCTACAAGGGACAAATTTCCTCCGCATTCAGTACTTC,CASSLQGTNFLRIQYF
TRBV13,.,TRBJ2-1,.,TGTGCCAGCAGTGAACTGGACAGCGCGGGGGCGGATGAGCAGTTCTTC,CASSELDSAGADEQFF
TRBV4-2,.,TRBJ2-1,.,TGTGCCAGCAGCTCGGAGGGCCCCTACAATGAGCAGTTCTTC,CASSSEGPYNEQFF
TRBV9,.,TRBJ2-7,TRBD1,TGTGCCAGCAGCGGGGACAGGGGGACAGATGAGCAGTACTTC,CASSGDRGTDEQYF
TRBV28,.,TRBJ1-6,.,TGTGCCAGCAGGACTAGATCCTACTCCTCCTATAATTCACCCCTCCACTTT,CASRTRSYSSYNSPLHF
TRBV30,.,TRBJ2-2,TRBD1,TGTGCCTGGAGTATAGGACAGGGGGAGTCCGGGGAGCTGTTTTTT,CAWSIGQGESGELFF
TRBV15,.,TRBJ2-7,TRBD1,TGTGCCACCAGCAGGTTCCGGGACAGCTCCTACGAGCAGTACTTC,CATSRFRDSSYEQYF
TRBV19,.,TRBJ2-7,.,TGTGCCAGTAGTCCAGGAACCTACGAGCAGTACTTC,CASSPGTYEQYF
TRBV27,once,TRBJ1-5,.,TGTGCCAGCAGTTTATTATCGGGGTACCAGCCCCAGCATTTT,CASSLLSGYQPQHF
TRBV7-9,.,TRBJ1-5,.,TGTGCCAGCAGCTTAGTCGGCCACCCACGGTTTAGCAATCAGCCCCAGCATTTT,CASSLVGHPRFSNQPQHF
TRBV27,.,TRBJ1-1,.,TGTGCCAGCAGTTTAGGGCAGGGTCTCAACACTGAAGCTTTCTTT,CASSLGQGLNTEAFF
TRBV5-6,.,TRBJ2-3,TRBD1,TGTGCCAGCACCCTACAGGGACAGTTCACAGATACGCAGTATTTT,CASTLQGQFTDTQYF
TRBV28,.,TRBJ2-1,.,TGTGCCAGCAGTTCAGGTAGGCCTGAGCAGTTCTTC,CASSSGRPEQFF